This TCR beta chain was observed in a study of blood T cell repertoires in COVID-19 (dated by TCRdb to the early 2020s). Background for the entire study: The collaborator samples originated in the United States, Italy and Spain and spanned the acute and convalescent phases of COVID-19. The repertoires were released in a freely available public database meant as a resource for research on the immune response to SARS-CoV-2. The material from the prospective study consisted of cDNA or gDNA derived from T cells, B-cell-depleted T cells, or PBMCs. Where HLA class I and class II types were available, the types were taken from metadata supplied by the sample provider, not from assay-based typing. Nearly every sample came with metadata listing a de-identified subject ID, COVID-19 status, age in years and sex. Subjects who had been exposed to COVID-19, were actively infected with it, or had recovered from it provided the deeply sampled blood TCRbeta repertoires that made up the dataset. The samples were drawn from two sources: the first 160 participants of the ongoing ImmuneRACE study, and about 1,300 subjects contributed by 6 global collaborators.

Collaborating institutions collected whole blood in K2EDTA tubes following their own protocols. For TCRbeta analysis, collaborator samples were shipped as frozen whole blood, as isolated PBMCs, or as DNA extracted from either sample type. On this clone: It lacks a known antigen. Per-base qualities were not stored, and no clone one base away is much larger.

Summary of the overall study and its limitations: How much clinical and demographic metadata was included differed by source and by participant, and the metadata was provided uncurated.

Trimming accounts for 0 bases at V and 4 bases at J, while the number of junction bases matched to no gene is 2. The CDR3 measures 14 amino acids from cysteine to phenylalanine. This entry keeps only the CDR3 DNA: 42 bases, framed from base 1. The germline V gene provides CDR1 LGHNA and CDR2 YNFKEQ. The immunoSEQ Assay, a bias-controlled multiplex PCR, was used to amplify TCRbeta CDR3 regions from genomic DNA. In the authors' own workflow: The number of nucleated cells in each sample was estimated from the amplification of reference gene primers within the assay. Sequence reads were collapsed and filtered to measure the absolute abundance of every unique TCRbeta CDR3 rearrangement. For each sample, productive Simpson clonality was calculated as the square root of Simpson's diversity index across productive rearrangements. TCRdb stores this immuneACCESS table with in-frame sequences only. Part of the clones is absent; in the studies checked, under half of the shortfall reflects unresolved V genes, and no reason is known for the rest. The DNA gave D and trimming, while V, J and clone size come from that table. The sample includes 100,000 to 120,000 clones, with roughly 79% observed a single time. Together, the top ten hold 8% to 10% of the sample.

The rearrangement combines TRBV4-2 with TRBJ1-2; TRBD1 agrees with 7 junctional bases. The receptor comes from a woman aged 70-85 years with acute or convalescent COVID-19. The sequenced sample consisted of peripheral blood. The CDR3 protein: CASSQETGSYGYTF. The base sequence is TGTGCCAGCAGCCAAGAGACAGGGTCCTATGGCTACACCTTC.